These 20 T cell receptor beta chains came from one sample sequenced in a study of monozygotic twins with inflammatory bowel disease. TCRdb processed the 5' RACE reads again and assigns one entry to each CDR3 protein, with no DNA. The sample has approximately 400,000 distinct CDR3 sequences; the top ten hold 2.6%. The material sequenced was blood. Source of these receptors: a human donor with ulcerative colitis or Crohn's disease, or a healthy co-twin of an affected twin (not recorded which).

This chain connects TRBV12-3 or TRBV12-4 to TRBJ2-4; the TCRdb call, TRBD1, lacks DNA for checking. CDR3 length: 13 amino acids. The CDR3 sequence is CASSLGSGSFRHF.

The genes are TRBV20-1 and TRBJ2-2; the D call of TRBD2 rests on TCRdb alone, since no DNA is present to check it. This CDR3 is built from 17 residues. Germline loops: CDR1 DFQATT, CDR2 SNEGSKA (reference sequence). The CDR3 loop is CSARDLAGGLGAGELFF.

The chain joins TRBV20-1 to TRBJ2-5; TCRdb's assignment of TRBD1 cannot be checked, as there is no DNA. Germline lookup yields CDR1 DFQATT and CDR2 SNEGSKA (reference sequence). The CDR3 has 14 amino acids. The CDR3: CSALTDRFGETQYF.

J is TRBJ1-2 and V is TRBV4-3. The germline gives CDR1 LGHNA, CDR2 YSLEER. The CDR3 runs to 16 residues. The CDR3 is CASSPTAETVLYGYTF.

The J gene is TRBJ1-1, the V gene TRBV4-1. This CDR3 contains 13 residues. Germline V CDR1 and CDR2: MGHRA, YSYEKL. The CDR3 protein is CASRQVGDTEAFF.

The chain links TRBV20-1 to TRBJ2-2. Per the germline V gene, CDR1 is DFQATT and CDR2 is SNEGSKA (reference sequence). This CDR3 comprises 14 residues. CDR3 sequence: CSARGPGNTGELFF.

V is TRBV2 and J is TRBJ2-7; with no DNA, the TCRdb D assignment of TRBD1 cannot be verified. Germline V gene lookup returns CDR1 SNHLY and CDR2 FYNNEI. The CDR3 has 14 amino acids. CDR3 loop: CASSLPGHIYEQYF.

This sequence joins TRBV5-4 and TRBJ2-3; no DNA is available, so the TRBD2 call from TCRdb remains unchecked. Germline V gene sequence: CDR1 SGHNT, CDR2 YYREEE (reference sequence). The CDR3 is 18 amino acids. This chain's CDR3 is CASSRGLAGARITDTQYF.

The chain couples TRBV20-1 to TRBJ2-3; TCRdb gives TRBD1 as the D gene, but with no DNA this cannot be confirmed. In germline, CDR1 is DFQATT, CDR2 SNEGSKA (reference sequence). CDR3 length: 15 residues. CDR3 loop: CSAQKQGFSTDTQYF.

The CDR3 sequence is CASSLVDGVRSTDTQYF. V and J are TRBV5-5 and TRBJ2-3; lacking DNA, the TRBD1 call made by TCRdb goes unchecked. Germline loops: CDR1 SGHKS, CDR2 YYEKEE (reference sequence). The CDR3 covers 17 residues.

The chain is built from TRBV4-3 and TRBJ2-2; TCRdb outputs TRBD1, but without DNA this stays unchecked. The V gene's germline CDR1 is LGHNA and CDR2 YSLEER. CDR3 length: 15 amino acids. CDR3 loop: CASSQVLQGAGELFF.

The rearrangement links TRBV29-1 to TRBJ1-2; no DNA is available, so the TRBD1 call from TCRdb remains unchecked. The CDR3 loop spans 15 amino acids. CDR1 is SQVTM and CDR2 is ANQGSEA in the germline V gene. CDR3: CSVAETGFSNYGYTF.

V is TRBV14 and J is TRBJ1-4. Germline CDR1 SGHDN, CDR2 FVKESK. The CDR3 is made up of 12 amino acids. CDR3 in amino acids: CASSQVPEKLFF.

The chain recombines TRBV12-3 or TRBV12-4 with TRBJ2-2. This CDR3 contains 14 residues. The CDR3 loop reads CASSSVGNTGELFF.

The CDR3 sequence is CASSEGQYYEQYF. This chain connects TRBV5-1 to TRBJ2-7; there is no DNA to check the TCRdb D call of TRBD1. CDR1 is SGHRS and CDR2 is YFSETQ in the germline V gene. There are 13 residues in the CDR3. Full variable domain (remainder filled in from reference TRBV5-1 and TRBJ2-7): KAGVTQTPRYLIKTRGQQVTLSCSPISGHRSVSWYQQTPGQGLQFLFEYFSETQRNKGNFPGRFSGRQFSNSRSEMNVSTLELGDSALYLCASSEGQYYEQYFGPGTRLTVT.

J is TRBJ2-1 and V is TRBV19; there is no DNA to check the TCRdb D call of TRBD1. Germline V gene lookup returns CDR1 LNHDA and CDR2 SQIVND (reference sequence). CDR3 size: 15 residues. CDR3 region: CASSRDRGHNNEQFF.

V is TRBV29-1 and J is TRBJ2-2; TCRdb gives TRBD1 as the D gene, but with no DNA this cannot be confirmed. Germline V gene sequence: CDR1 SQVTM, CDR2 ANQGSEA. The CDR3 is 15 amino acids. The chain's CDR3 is CSVVVPGIGTGELFF.

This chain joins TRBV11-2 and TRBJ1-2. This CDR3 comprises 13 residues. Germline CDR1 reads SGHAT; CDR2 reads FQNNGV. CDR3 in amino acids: CASSLGGNYGYTF.

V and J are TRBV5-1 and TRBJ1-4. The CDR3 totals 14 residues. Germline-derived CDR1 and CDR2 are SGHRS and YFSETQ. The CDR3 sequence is CASRRASATEKLFF.

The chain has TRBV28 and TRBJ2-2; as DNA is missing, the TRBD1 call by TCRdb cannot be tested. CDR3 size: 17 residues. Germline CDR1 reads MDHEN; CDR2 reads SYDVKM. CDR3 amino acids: CASRTMGQGVFGGELFF.